The sequence of this T cell receptor (beta chain) was determined in a study of Graves' ophthalmopathy and Graves' hyperthyroidism. RNA transcripts were the template, and TCR beta CDR3 regions were amplified from them. The first-round RT-PCR employed HTBI primers together with the Qiagen OneStep RT-PCR kit. A multiplex PCR was then performed as the second round. TCRdb called the multiplex PCR reads again in MiXCR, with one record for every CDR3 protein. Of almost 750,000 distinct CDR3 sequences listed, approximately 40% were seen once; the top ten hold 35% to 55%. This clonotype has a handful of counts. The antigen is undetermined. Exclusion applied to patients with other autoimmune diseases, uncontrolled infections, pregnancy or lactation. Diagnosis used clinical symptoms, serum thyroxine, TRAb, thyroid ultrasound and orbital computed tomography. The germline CDR1 and CDR2 sequences are SNHLY and FYNNEI. This CDR3 has 15 residues.

Regarding the study as a whole: Among expanded thyroid clonotypes above 0.001 frequency, most also occurred in blood.

V and J are TRBV2 and TRBJ2-1; TRBD1 aligns across 11 bases. This receptor was taken from an adult man with Graves' ophthalmopathy. Sequences were obtained from peripheral blood. CDR3 nucleotide sequence: TGTGCTTTCGGGGCTGTGGGGACAGGGGGCAATGAGCAGTTCTTC. It yields the protein CAFGAVGTGGNEQFF.